This record looks at one T cell receptor beta chain sequence and its context. Its target is unknown. The sample is drawn from a study of OX40 agonist ivuxolimab in advanced cancers. Study-level results: Expansion of clones was among the lowest in partial responders at 0.1-3.0 mg/kg.

The method was immunoSEQ multiplex PCR; TCRdb's version includes in-frame clones alone and lacks a portion of them. The data show 80,000 to 100,000 clones, roughly 91% seen once. The CDR3 length is 15 residues. The V gene end was trimmed by 4 bases and the J gene end by 6 bases; junction bases not matched to a gene: 8. Germline V gene sequence: CDR1 SGHNT, CDR2 YYREEE (reference sequence). The origin of this receptor is an adult with an advanced solid tumor such as melanoma, head and neck, liver or kidney cancer. This chain uses TRBV5-4 with TRBJ2-3, with 10 bases aligning to TRBD1. Sequenced material: CD4+ or CD8+ T cells sorted from blood, taken in a trial of the OX40 agonist ivuxolimab. The CDR3 DNA reads TGTGCCAGCAGCCCGGGACAGGGGTTGGCGGATACGCAGTATTTT. Translated, it gives CASSPGQGLADTQYF.